Below, 16 T cell receptor beta chains from the same sample are listed, as sequenced in a study of T cell changes during pregnancy in multiple sclerosis. Only in-frame clones appear in the TCRdb table, and some are missing; sequencing was by immunoSEQ multiplex PCR. The table shows roughly 39,000 clones, with approximately 90% occurring only once. Sequencing input: PBMCs (not recorded whether the cells were cultured). These TCRs come from a female donor with multiple sclerosis, enrolled in a pregnancy study.

The chain is built from TRBV11-2 and TRBJ1-2; TRBD1 aligns across 8 bases. This CDR3 contains 13 residues. The V segment lost 3 bases and the J segment 6 bases; nucleotides outside the gene matches: 3. The germline V gene has CDR1 SGHAT and CDR2 FQNNGV. The DNA of the CDR3 is TGTGCCAGCAGCTTCGCAGGGGGCGATGGCTACACCTTC. Protein: CASSFAGGDGYTF.

The chain carries TRBV28 and TRBJ1-4; no reliable D call. This CDR3 has 16 residues. The ends were cut back, 2 bases at V and 0 bases at J, with 10 bases in the middle. Per the germline V gene, CDR1 is MDHEN and CDR2 is SYDVKM. This chain's CDR3 is CASSLRAPATNEKLFF. The CDR3 DNA reads TGTGCCAGCAGTTTACGGGCGCCTGCAACTAATGAAAAACTGTTTTTT.

This sequence joins TRBV10-1 and TRBJ2-3, with D perhaps being TRBD1 or TRBD2 (5 bases each). V lost 2 bases and J lost 5, with 14 bases in between. The CDR3 is 15 residues long. Germline V gives CDR1 WNHNN, CDR2 SYGVQD (reference sequence). The DNA of the CDR3 is TGCGCCAGCAGTGAGGGGCAGGGAGTGAAAGATACGCAGTATTTT. Its protein is CASSEGQGVKDTQYF.

The chain joins TRBV5-1 to TRBJ2-1, with 7 bases fitting TRBD1. Germline CDR1 SGHRS, CDR2 YFSETQ. The J segment lost 6 bases and the V segment lost 0 bases, leaving 3 bases of the junction unmatched. CDR3 length equals 14 residues. The CDR3 sequence is CASSLGQGRNEQFF. The CDR3 DNA reads as TGCGCCAGCAGCTTGGGACAGGGACGCAATGAGCAGTTCTTC.

The V call is TRBV28, the J call TRBJ2-3, with no clear D. Trimming shortened V by 1 base and J by 0 bases, and 17 bases separated the two germline ends. The CDR3 extends over 18 amino acids. Germline CDR1 and CDR2: MDHEN and SYDVKM. The CDR3 here is CASSLFAPGATSTDTQYF. The CDR3 DNA sequence: TGTGCCAGCAGTTTATTCGCCCCTGGCGCCACTAGCACAGATACGCAGTATTTT.

J is TRBJ2-1 and V is TRBV29-1; D remains ambiguous. Trimming cost V 5 bases and J 5 bases, with 4 bases left between them. This CDR3 region has 10 residues. CDR1 and CDR2 from the germline V gene are SQVTM and ANQGSEA. The CDR3 loop is CSVRDNEQFF. CDR3 nucleotides: TGCAGCGTTAGGGACAATGAGCAGTTCTTC.

The genes are TRBV27 and TRBJ2-1, with no clear D. The CDR3 covers 15 residues. Trimming took 3 bases from V and 0 from J, leaving 9 bases between them. In germline, CDR1 is MNHEY, CDR2 SMNVEV (reference sequence). CDR3 sequence reads: CASSLERDSYNEQFF. Here the CDR3 DNA reads TGTGCCAGCAGTTTGGAAAGGGACTCCTACAATGAGCAGTTCTTC.

The CDR3 nucleotides read TGCGCCAGCAGCTTGGCCCCCGCTGCGGGGAGCAATCAGCCCCAGCATTTT. Its translation is CASSLAPAAGSNQPQHF. The chain joins TRBV5-1 to TRBJ1-5; D is unclear. The ends were cut back, 0 bases at V and 1 base at J, with 14 bases in the middle. Germline CDR1 is SGHRS and CDR2 is YFSETQ. CDR3 size: 17 residues.

This clone is medium-sized. The chain couples TRBV11-3 to TRBJ2-1; D may be TRBD1 (6 bases). CDR3 length equals 19 residues. The germline V gene encodes CDR1 SGHNT and CDR2 YENEEA. V shed 1 base and J shed 6 bases, with 25 bases lying between them. For the CDR3, the DNA is TGTGCCAGCAGCTTAGTAGTGGGGGCCTCCCCCAAGTCCGGCAATGAGCAGTTCTTC. Translation: CASSLVVGASPKSGNEQFF.

This chain connects TRBV6-1 to TRBJ1-4, with no clear D. The CDR3 totals 15 residues. Germline V gene data show CDR1 as MNHNS and CDR2 as SASEGT. V shed 0 bases and J shed 8 bases, with 13 bases lying between them. DNA of the CDR3: TGTGCCAGCAGTGAAGCGGGTGTGGGCTCGGAAAAACTGTTTTTT. Translated: CASSEAGVGSEKLFF.

This chain links TRBV6-6 with TRBJ2-5, with 8 nucleotides matching TRBD1. This CDR3 is built from 13 residues. V lost 8 bases to trimming and J lost 7 bases; unmatched junction nucleotides: 9. Germline assignment: CDR1 MNHNY and CDR2 SVGAGI (reference sequence). The chain's CDR3 is CASSAGQVGTQYF. Written as DNA, the CDR3 is TGTGCCAGCTCGGCGGGACAGGTTGGGACCCAGTACTTC.

This sequence joins TRBV30 and TRBJ1-1; D gene ambiguous. The ends were cut back, 6 bases at V and 0 bases at J, with 11 bases in the middle. CDR1 and CDR2 (germline): GTSNPN, SVGIG (reference sequence). This CDR3 is built from 13 residues. CDR3 protein: CACTQRMNTEAFF. The CDR3, as DNA: TGTGCCTGTACACAGAGGATGAACACTGAAGCTTTCTTT. Combining the CDR3 with reference TRBV30 and TRBJ1-1 gives the whole variable domain SQTIHQWPATLVQPVGSPLSLECTVEGTSNPNLYWYRQAAGRGLQLLFYSVGIGQISSEVPQNLSASRPQDRQFILSSKKLLLSDSGFYLCACTQRMNTEAFFGQGTRLTVV.

The CDR3 sequence: CACDSGSGQETQYF. The DNA for the CDR3 is TGTGCCTGTGATAGCGGGAGCGGTCAAGAGACCCAGTACTTC. The J gene is TRBJ2-5, the V gene TRBV30; TRBD2 matches 9 bases. J gave up 2 bases and V 6 bases, and 7 bases lay outside the gene matches. The CDR3 contains 14 residues. Germline CDR1 and CDR2: GTSNPN and SVGIG (reference sequence).

This rearrangement joins TRBV5-4 to TRBJ2-3; TRBD2 matches 8 bases. Germline CDR1 is SGHNT and CDR2 is YYREEE (reference sequence). The V and J ends lost 1 base and 1 base, in that order; junction bases with no gene match: 5. This CDR3 region has 16 residues. DNA for the CDR3: TGTGCCAGCAGCTTGAGGGAACTAGCGGGCACAGATACGCAGTATTTT. Translated, it gives CASSLRELAGTDTQYF.

The V gene is TRBV27, the J gene TRBJ1-2; no clear D. The CDR3 sequence is 13 residues long. V was clipped by 4 bases and J by 3 bases, with 9 bases between them. Looked up from germline, CDR1 is MNHEY and CDR2 is SMNVEV (reference sequence). This CDR3 reads CASSSRDHYGYTF. CDR3 nucleotides: TGTGCCAGCAGTTCGAGGGATCACTATGGCTACACCTTC.

The J gene is TRBJ1-3, the V gene TRBV7-6; D is possibly TRBD1 (5 bases). V lost 3 bases, J lost 2 bases, and 17 bases lay in between. CDR3 length: 17 residues. Germline V gives CDR1 SGHVS, CDR2 FNYEAQ. CDR3 region: CASSLKNRLSPGNTIYF. CDR3 bases: TGTGCCAGCAGCTTGAAAAACAGGCTTTCCCCTGGAAACACCATATATTTT.